The T cell receptor (beta chain) under discussion was sequenced for a study of cytomegalovirus exposure and HLA in healthy donors. The PCR had 60 Vbeta and 13 Jbeta primers. Assay used: immunoSEQ multiplex PCR; TCRdb lists only in-frame clones, some missing. The sample includes 140,000 to 150,000 clones, 60% to 85% of them seen just once. J gave up 8 bases and V 4 bases, and 4 bases lay outside the gene matches. Germline assignment: CDR1 SGHAT and CDR2 FQNNGV. This CDR3 region has 12 residues. Nominally healthy donors were sampled, though unrecorded immune exposures were likely. V is TRBV11-2 and J is TRBJ1-2; TRBD1 matches 7 bases. Sequencing was performed on PBMCs. This TCR came from a man aged 40-50 years in good health and CMV-seropositive. Here the CDR3 DNA reads TGTGCCAGCAGCTACAGGGGTCAGGGCTACACCTTC. Translating it yields CASSYRGQGYTF.